The TCR beta chain described here comes from a study of T cells in Graves' hyperthyroidism and ophthalmopathy. Germline CDR1 and CDR2: DFQATT and SNEGSKA (reference sequence). With 3 bases clipped from V and 8 bases from J, the junction kept 9 bases outside the gene matches. CDR3 length: 15 residues. Those patients with uncontrolled infection, other autoimmune disease, pregnancy or lactation were excluded. The source material, RNA transcripts, was used to amplify TCR beta CDR3 regions. An initial round of RT-PCR targeting the TCR CDR3 relied on the HTBI primer set. TCRdb re-analysed the multiplex PCR reads in MiXCR, keeping a single row per CDR3 protein. There are about 350,000 distinct CDR3 sequences in the sample; around 13% occur only once, and 20% to 25% lies in the top ten. This clonotype was detected only a few times.

The sample comprised blood. The chain links TRBV20-1 to TRBJ1-6; 8 nucleotides match TRBD1. This TCR derives from a woman in her twenties or thirties with Graves' hyperthyroidism. DNA for the CDR3: TGCAGTGCTAGGGACATCACACAGGGGGATTCACCCCTCCACTTT. This sequence encodes CSARDITQGDSPLHF.